The rows below give T cell receptor beta chains drawn from one sample of a study of T cell responses to AZD1222 COVID-19 vaccine. Measured with immunoSEQ multiplex PCR; TCRdb has only the in-frame clones, and not every one. The profile shows 150,000 to 200,000 clones, roughly 88% of them singletons. The source was peripheral blood, collected 28 days after the second AZD1222 dose. These receptors all come from an adult who received the AZD1222 COVID-19 vaccine. Both conserved end residues are part of each CDR3. A D gene is named only where the DNA matches it firmly. Clone size is not always given. Where it is, it says once, few, many or a class for expanded clones.

>.|TRBJ2-3|14|.|TRBV3-1/TRBV3-2
TGTGCCAGCAGCCAAGAGGGATTCACAGATACGCAGTATTTT
CASSQEGFTDTQYF
>.|TRBJ2-7|14|.|TRBV7-2
TGTGCCAGCAGCTTACTAGGGCAGGGAGACGAGCAGTACTTC
CASSLLGQGDEQYF
>.|TRBJ2-5|17|.|TRBV4-1
TGCGCCAGCAGCCAACCCTCGGGGGGCCAGTACCAAGAGACCCAGTACTTC
CASSQPSGGQYQETQYF
>.|TRBJ1-5|16|.|TRBV15
TGTGCCACCAGCAGAGAGACCCAGGGCGTGAATCAGCCCCAGCATTTT
CATSRETQGVNQPQHF
>.|TRBJ1-1|11|.|TRBV7-9
TGTGCCAGCAGCTTAGGGGTCGGGGCTTTCTTT
CASSLGVGAFF
>.|TRBJ1-6|11|.|TRBV30
TGTGCCTGGAGTGTAGGGGGGCCCCTCCACTTT
CAWSVGGPLHF
>TRBD1|TRBJ2-4|15|.|TRBV2
TGTGCCAGCAGTGCTACAGGGGTGGTCAAAAACATTCAGTACTTC
CASSATGVVKNIQYF
>TRBD1|TRBJ2-5|17|few|TRBV5-6
TGTGCCAGCAGCGAATATTCCGGGACAGGGCTTCAAGAGACCCAGTACTTC
CASSEYSGTGLQETQYF
>.|TRBJ2-7|13|.|TRBV29-1
TGCAGCGTTGAGGGCAGGGTCCAGGGCGAGCAGTACTTC
CSVEGRVQGEQYF
>TRBD1|TRBJ2-3|17|.|TRBV7-8
TGTGCCAGCAGCTTAGCGTTGGCAGGGGGTTTACCAGATACGCAGTATTTT
CASSLALAGGLPDTQYF
>.|TRBJ1-5|14|.|TRBV6-4
TGTGCCAGCAGCACAGGGTTGGAGGGTCAGCCCCAGCATTTT
CASSTGLEGQPQHF
>.|TRBJ1-1|16|.|TRBV5-4
TGTGCCAGCAGCTTGAGAGGCGGGGGATTGAACACTGAAGCTTTCTTT
CASSLRGGGLNTEAFF
>.|TRBJ1-4|13|.|TRBV6-5
TGTGCCAGCGGGAACAGCGGAAATGAAAAACTGTTTTTT
CASGNSGNEKLFF
>TRBD1|TRBJ1-2|15|.|TRBV5-6
TGTGCCAGCAGCTTGGGGCAGGGGGCGAACTATGGCTACACCTTC
CASSLGQGANYGYTF
>.|TRBJ2-7|12|.|TRBV4-1
TGCGCCAGCAGCCCGACAGGCTACGAGCAGTACTTC
CASSPTGYEQYF
>.|TRBJ2-4|12|.|TRBV5-6
TGTGCCAGCAGCTTCCGGGACGGGGGGCTTTACTTC
CASSFRDGGLYF
>TRBD1|TRBJ2-7|17|.|TRBV6-6
TGTGCCAGCAGTCACCTACAGGGGGTCGGGGTTCTGTACGAGCAGTACTTC
CASSHLQGVGVLYEQYF
>.|TRBJ2-3|19|once|TRBV4-3
TGCGCCAGCAGCCGCAACGCTGGGCCGGAGACTCTGGGGACAGATACGCAGTATTTT
CASSRNAGPETLGTDTQYF
>.|TRBJ2-7|15|few|TRBV4-2
TGTGCCAGCAGCCAAGATCTGACAGTCAGCTACGAGCAGTACTTC
CASSQDLTVSYEQYF
>.|TRBJ1-1|13|.|TRBV19
TGTGCCAGTAGTAAGCGCGTGAACACTGAAGCTTTCTTT
CASSKRVNTEAFF
>.|TRBJ1-2|14|.|TRBV19
TGTGCCAGTAGTATACCTGGGCAGGGCTATGGCTACACCTTC
CASSIPGQGYGYTF
>.|TRBJ1-3|15|.|TRBV18
TGTGCCAGCTCACCATTGGGACTCTCTGGAAACACCATATATTTT
CASSPLGLSGNTIYF
>TRBD1|TRBJ2-2|15|.|TRBV3-1/TRBV3-2
TGTGCCAGCAGCCAATGGACAGGGAACGACGGGGAGCTGTTTTTT
CASSQWTGNDGELFF
>.|TRBJ1-3|13|.|TRBV28
TGTGCCAGCAGTGACAGCTCTGGAAACACCATATATTTT
CASSDSSGNTIYF
>.|TRBJ2-7|13|.|TRBV28
TGTGCCAGCACCCGGGGGCAGGGCTACGAGCAGTACTTC
CASTRGQGYEQYF
>TRBD1|TRBJ1-1|14|.|TRBV27
TGTGCCAGCAGTTTCTATCGACAGGGTGCTGAAGCTTTCTTT
CASSFYRQGAEAFF
>.|TRBJ1-3|11|.|TRBV28
TGTGCCAGCAGCGCCAGGAACACCATATATTTT
CASSARNTIYF
>.|TRBJ2-3|16|.|TRBV7-9
TGTGCCAGCAGCTTAGGGGAAATGGGCGGCACAGATACGCAGTATTTT
CASSLGEMGGTDTQYF
>.|TRBJ1-2|13|.|TRBV29-1
TGCAGCGTTGCGCAGGCGATCAACTATGGCTACACCTTC
CSVAQAINYGYTF
>.|TRBJ1-2|15|.|TRBV11-2
TGTGCCAGCAGCTTAGAAAGGCAGGGGAGCTATGGCTACACCTTC
CASSLERQGSYGYTF
>.|TRBJ1-1|17|few|TRBV5-1
TGCGCCAGCAGCCCCACCGGCGGGGTGCTAGGGAACACTGAAGCTTTCTTT
CASSPTGGVLGNTEAFF
>TRBD1|TRBJ2-7|14|.|TRBV7-9
TGTGCCAGCAGCTCGGGACAGGGTTTCTACGAGCAGTACTTC
CASSSGQGFYEQYF
>TRBD1|TRBJ2-7|15|.|TRBV15
TGTGCCACCAGCAGAGTCAAGGGGGCGGTTTACGAGCAGTACTTC
CATSRVKGAVYEQYF
>TRBD1|TRBJ1-2|13|.|TRBV6-5
TGTGCCAGCAGACGGGACAGGGACTATGGCTACACCTTC
CASRRDRDYGYTF
>.|TRBJ1-3|15|.|TRBV10-3
TGTGCCATCAGTGAGAGAAGGGAAGGTGGAAACACCATATATTTT
CAISERREGGNTIYF
>TRBD2|TRBJ2-5|16|.|TRBV7-2
TGTGCCAGCAGCTCCGGACTAGCGGGGGGTCAAGAGACCCAGTACTTC
CASSSGLAGGQETQYF
>TRBD2|TRBJ2-5|15|.|TRBV7-2
TGTGCCAGCAGCTTAGTCGCGGGGGGCCAAGAGACCCAGTACTTC
CASSLVAGGQETQYF